This record concerns one TCR beta chain sequence. This sample was included in a study of shared T cell receptors in the human thymus. CDR1 and CDR2 from the germline V gene are SGHDT and YYEEEE. The V segment lost 3 bases and the J segment 7 bases; nucleotides outside the gene matches: 4. The CDR3 totals 13 residues. TCRdb's copy holds only in-frame clones and misses some; the assay was immunoSEQ multiplex PCR. The sample lists 500,000 to 550,000 clones, roughly 74% occurring once. Another study also made use of these data, one on human thymus T cells. That work adds: Related research examined unrelated individuals and reported that their thymic repertoires overlapped highly.

The rearrangement links TRBV5-6 to TRBJ1-2; 9 bases are a match to TRBD1. This sequence originates from a boy younger than two with a congenital heart defect. Sequencing used thymocytes. The DNA for the CDR3 is TGTGCCAGCAGCTGGACAGGGGACCCTGGCTACACCTTC. This gives the protein CASSWTGDPGYTF.